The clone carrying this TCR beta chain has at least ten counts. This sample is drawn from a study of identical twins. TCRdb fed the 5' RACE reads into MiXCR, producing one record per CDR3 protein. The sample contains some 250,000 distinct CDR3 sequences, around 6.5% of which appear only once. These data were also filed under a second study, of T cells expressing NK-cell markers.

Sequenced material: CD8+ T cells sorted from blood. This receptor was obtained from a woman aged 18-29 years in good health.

The CDR3 bases are TGTGCCAGCAGCCCACTAGCGGGAGTTGCCTACGAGCAGTACTTC. Translating gives CASSPLAGVAYEQYF. This rearrangement joins TRBV14 to TRBJ2-7, with 11 bases fitting TRBD2. Germline CDR1 is SGHDN and CDR2 is FVKESK. Trimming cost V 4 bases and J 2 bases; bases outside gene matches: 4. This CDR3 region has 15 residues.